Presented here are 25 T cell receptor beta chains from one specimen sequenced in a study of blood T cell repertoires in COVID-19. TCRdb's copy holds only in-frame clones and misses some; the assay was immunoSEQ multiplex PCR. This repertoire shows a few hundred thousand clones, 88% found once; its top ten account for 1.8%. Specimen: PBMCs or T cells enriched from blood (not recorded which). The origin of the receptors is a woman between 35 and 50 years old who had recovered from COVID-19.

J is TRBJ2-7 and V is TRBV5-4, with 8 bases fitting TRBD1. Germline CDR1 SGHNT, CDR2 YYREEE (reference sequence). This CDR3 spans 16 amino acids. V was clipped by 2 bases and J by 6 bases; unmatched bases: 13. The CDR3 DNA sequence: TGTGCCAGCAGCTTAGCCGCCGGGACAGGTTCGCGCGAGCAGTACTTC. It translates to CASSLAAGTGSREQYF.

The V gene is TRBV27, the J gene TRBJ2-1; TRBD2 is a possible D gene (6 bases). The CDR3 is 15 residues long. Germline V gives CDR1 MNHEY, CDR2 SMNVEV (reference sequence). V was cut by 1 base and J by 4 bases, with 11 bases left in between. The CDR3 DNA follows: TGTGCCAGCAGTTTATACGGGAGTGGATACAATGAGCAGTTCTTC. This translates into CASSLYGSGYNEQFF.

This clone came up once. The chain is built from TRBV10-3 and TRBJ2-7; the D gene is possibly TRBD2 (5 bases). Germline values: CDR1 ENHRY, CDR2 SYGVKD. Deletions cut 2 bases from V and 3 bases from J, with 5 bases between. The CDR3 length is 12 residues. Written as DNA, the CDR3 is TGTGCCATCAGTGAGGACTACTACGAGCAGTACTTC. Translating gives CAISEDYYEQYF.

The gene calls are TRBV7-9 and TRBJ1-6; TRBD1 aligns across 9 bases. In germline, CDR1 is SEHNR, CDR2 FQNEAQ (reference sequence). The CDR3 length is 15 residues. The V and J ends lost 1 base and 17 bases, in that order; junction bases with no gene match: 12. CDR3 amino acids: CASSLGGTGSWRIHF. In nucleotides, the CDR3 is TGTGCCAGCAGCTTAGGCGGGACAGGGTCCTGGAGGATCCACTTT. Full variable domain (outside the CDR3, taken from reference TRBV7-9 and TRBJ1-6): DTGVSQNPRHKITKRGQNVTFRCDPISEHNRLYWYRQTLGQGPEFLTYFQNEAQLEKSRLLSDRFSAERPKGSFSTLEIQRTEQGDSAMYLCASSLGGTGSWRIHFGNGTRLTVT.

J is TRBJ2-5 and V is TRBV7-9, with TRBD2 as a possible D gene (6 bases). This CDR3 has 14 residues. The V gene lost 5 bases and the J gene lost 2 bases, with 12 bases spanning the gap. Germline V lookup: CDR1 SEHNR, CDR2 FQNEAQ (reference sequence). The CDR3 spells CASSLSGAQETQYF. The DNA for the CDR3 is TGTGCCAGCAGCCTTAGCGGAGCTCAAGAGACCCAGTACTTC.

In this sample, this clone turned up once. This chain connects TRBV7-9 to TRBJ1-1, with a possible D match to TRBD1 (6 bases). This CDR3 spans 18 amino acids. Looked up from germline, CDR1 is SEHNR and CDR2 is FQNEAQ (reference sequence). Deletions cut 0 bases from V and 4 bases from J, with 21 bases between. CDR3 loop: CASSLAAWGRGASTEAFF. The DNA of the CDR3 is TGTGCCAGCAGCTTAGCCGCATGGGGCAGGGGAGCTTCCACTGAAGCTTTCTTT.

CDR3 loop: CASSLARTPHEQYF. The CDR3 bases are TGTGCCAGCAGCTTAGCGCGAACGCCTCACGAGCAGTACTTC. The chain has TRBV7-2 and TRBJ2-7, with D unclear. CDR1 and CDR2 from the germline V gene are SGHTA and FQGNSA. There are 14 residues in the CDR3. The germline V and J ends were trimmed by 0 bases and 5 bases, with 11 bases remaining between them. The full variable domain, rest sourced from reference TRBV7-2 and TRBJ2-7, is GAGVSQSPSNKVTEKGKDVELRCDPISGHTALYWYRQSLGQGLEFLIYFQGNSAPDKSGLPSDRFSAERTGGSVSTLTIQRTQQEDSAVYLCASSLARTPHEQYFGPGTRLTVT.

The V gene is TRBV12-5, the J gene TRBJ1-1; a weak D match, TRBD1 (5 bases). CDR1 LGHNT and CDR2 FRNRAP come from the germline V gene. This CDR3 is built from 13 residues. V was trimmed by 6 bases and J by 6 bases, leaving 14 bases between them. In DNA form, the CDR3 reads TGTGCTAGTGGCCAAAGGGGCTTGGCTGAAGCTTTCTTT. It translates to CASGQRGLAEAFF.

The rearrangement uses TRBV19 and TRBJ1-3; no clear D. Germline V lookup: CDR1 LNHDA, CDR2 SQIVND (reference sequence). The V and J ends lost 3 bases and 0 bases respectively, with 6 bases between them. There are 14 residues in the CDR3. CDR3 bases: TGTGCCAGTAGTATGGGCAGCTCTGGAAACACCATATATTTT. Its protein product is CASSMGSSGNTIYF.

CDR3: CASSPGTGQGAADIQYF. CDR3 bases: TGTGCCAGCAGCCCAGGGACGGGACAGGGGGCGGCGGACATTCAGTACTTC. The chain uses TRBV7-9 and TRBJ2-4, with TRBD1 matching over 12 bases. V lost 5 bases and J lost 8; bases outside the gene matches: 13. The CDR3 contains 17 residues. Germline CDR1 and CDR2: SEHNR and FQNEAQ (reference sequence).

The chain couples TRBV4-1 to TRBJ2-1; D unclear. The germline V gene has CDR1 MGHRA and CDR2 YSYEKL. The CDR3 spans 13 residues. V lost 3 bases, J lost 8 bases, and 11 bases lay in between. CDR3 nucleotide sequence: TGCGCCAGCAGCCATAACCAAGCATATGAGCAGTTCTTC. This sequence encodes CASSHNQAYEQFF.

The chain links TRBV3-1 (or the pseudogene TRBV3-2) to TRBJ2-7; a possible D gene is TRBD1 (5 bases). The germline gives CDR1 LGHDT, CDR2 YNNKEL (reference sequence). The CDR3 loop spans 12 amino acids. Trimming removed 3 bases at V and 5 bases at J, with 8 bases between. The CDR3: CASSHSGNEQYF. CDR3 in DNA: TGTGCCAGCAGCCATTCAGGGAACGAGCAGTACTTC.

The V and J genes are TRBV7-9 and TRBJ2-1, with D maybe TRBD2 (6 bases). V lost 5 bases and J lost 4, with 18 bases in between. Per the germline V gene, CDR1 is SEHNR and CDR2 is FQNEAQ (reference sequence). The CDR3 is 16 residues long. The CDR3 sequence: CASSRLLASIYNEQFF. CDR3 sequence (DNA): TGTGCCAGCAGCCGACTACTAGCCTCAATTTACAATGAGCAGTTCTTC.

CDR3 protein: CAWSVGLAGDNEQFF. The CDR3 bases are TGTGCCTGGAGTGTTGGTCTAGCGGGAGACAATGAGCAGTTCTTC. The chain has TRBV30 and TRBJ2-1; 10 nucleotides align to TRBD2. Germline V lookup: CDR1 GTSNPN, CDR2 SVGIG (reference sequence). This CDR3 has 15 residues. The V and J ends lost 0 bases and 5 bases, in that order; junction bases with no gene match: 4.

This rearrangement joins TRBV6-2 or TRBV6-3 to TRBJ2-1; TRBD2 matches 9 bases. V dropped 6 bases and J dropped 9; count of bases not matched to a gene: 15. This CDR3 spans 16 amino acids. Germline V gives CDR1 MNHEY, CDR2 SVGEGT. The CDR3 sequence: CASSKHIAGAPGEQFF. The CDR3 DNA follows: TGTGCCAGCAGCAAACATATAGCGGGAGCCCCGGGTGAGCAGTTCTTC.

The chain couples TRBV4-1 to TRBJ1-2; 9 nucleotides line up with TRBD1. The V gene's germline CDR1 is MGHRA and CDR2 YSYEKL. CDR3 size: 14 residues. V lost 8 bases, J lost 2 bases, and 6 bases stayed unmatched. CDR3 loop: CASRADRGNYGYTF. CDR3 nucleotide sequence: TGCGCCAGCCGCGCGGACAGGGGAAACTATGGCTACACCTTC.

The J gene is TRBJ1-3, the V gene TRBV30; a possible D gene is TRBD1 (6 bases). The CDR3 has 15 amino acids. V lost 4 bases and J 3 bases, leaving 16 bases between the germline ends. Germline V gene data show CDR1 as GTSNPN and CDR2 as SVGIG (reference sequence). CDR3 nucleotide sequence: TGTGCCTGGACCGCAGGGGCCAACTTTGGAAACACCATATATTTT. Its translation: CAWTAGANFGNTIYF.

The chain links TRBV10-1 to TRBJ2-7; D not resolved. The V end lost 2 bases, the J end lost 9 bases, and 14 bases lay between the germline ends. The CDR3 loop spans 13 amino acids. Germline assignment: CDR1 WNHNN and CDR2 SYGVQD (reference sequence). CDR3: CASSERSRVGQYF. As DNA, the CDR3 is TGCGCCAGCAGTGAGCGGAGTAGAGTCGGGCAGTACTTC.

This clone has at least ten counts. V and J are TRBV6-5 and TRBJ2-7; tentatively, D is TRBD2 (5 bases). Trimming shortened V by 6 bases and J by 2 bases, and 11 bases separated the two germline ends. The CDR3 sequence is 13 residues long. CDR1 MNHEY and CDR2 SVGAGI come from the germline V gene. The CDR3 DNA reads TGTGCCAGCAGGGCGAGGGCCCCCTACGAGCAGTACTTC. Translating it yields CASRARAPYEQYF.

In DNA, the CDR3 is TGTGCCAGCAGCTTATCGGGCAGGGGAATTGACTATGGCTACACCTTC. It is translated as CASSLSGRGIDYGYTF. The chain has TRBV7-2 and TRBJ1-2; D might be TRBD1 (6 bases). The CDR3 is made up of 16 amino acids. Germline lookup yields CDR1 SGHTA and CDR2 FQGNSA. V was trimmed by 2 bases and J by 3 bases, leaving 16 bases between them. Looking up the rest from reference TRBV7-2 and TRBJ1-2 gives the full variable domain: GAGVSQSPSNKVTEKGKDVELRCDPISGHTALYWYRQSLGQGLEFLIYFQGNSAPDKSGLPSDRFSAERTGGSVSTLTIQRTQQEDSAVYLCASSLSGRGIDYGYTFGSGTRLTVV.

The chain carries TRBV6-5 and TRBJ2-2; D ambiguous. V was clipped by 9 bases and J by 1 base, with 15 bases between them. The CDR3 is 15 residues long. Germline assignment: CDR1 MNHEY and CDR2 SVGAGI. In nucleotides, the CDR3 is TGTGCCAGTCGACTCAGTGGGTGGAACACCGGGGAGCTGTTTTTT. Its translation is CASRLSGWNTGELFF.

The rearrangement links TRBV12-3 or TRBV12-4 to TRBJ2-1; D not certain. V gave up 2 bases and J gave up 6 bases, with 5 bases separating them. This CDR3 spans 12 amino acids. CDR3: CASSLPVNEQFF. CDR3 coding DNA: TGTGCCAGCAGTTTACCCGTCAATGAGCAGTTCTTC.

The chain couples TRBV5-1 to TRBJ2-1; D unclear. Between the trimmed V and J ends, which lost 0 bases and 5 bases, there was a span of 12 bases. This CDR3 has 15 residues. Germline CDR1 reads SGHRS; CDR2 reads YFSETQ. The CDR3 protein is CASSLAPGRNNEQFF. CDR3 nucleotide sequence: TGCGCCAGCAGCTTGGCACCAGGAAGGAACAATGAGCAGTTCTTC.

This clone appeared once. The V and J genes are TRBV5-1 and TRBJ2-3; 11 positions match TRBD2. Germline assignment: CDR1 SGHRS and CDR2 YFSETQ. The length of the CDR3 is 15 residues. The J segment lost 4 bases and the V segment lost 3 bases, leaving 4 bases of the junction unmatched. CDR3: CASSSLAGVADTQYF. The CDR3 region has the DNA TGCGCCAGCAGCTCACTAGCGGGAGTTGCAGATACGCAGTATTTT.

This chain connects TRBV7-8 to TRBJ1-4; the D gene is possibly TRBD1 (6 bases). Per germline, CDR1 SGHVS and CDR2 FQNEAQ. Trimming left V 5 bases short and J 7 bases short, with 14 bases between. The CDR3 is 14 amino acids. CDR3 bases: TGTGCCAGCAGCCTCCAGGGGTGGGCTGAAAAACTGTTTTTT. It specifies CASSLQGWAEKLFF.